Shown below are 27 T cell receptor beta chains from a single sample sequenced in a study of shared T cell receptors in the human thymus. Generated by immunoSEQ multiplex PCR, the TCRdb table keeps only in-frame clones and is missing some. The sample has approximately 490,000 clones, 75% to 85% seen once. The data also belong to a second study, concerning human thymus T cells.

The sequenced sample consisted of thymocytes. The source is a boy under three years old with a congenital heart defect.

This clone has a handful of counts. This sequence joins TRBV12-5 and TRBJ2-1, with a weak D call TRBD2 (6 bases). The CDR3 has 15 amino acids. V shed 7 bases and J shed 3 bases, with 16 bases lying between them. Looked up from germline, CDR1 is LGHNT and CDR2 is FRNRAP. CDR3 sequence (DNA): TGTGCTAGTGCCCAGACTAGAATGGGCTACAATGAGCAGTTCTTC. Translated, it gives CASAQTRMGYNEQFF. Full variable domain (missing parts from reference TRBV12-5 and TRBJ2-1): DARVTQTPRHKVTEMGQEVTMRCQPILGHNTVFWYRQTMMQGLELLAYFRNRAPLDDSGMPKDRFSAEMPDATLATLKIQPSEPRDSAVYFCASAQTRMGYNEQFFGPGTRLTVL.

The chain couples TRBV5-8 to TRBJ1-1; no clear D gene. Germline loops: CDR1 SGHTS, CDR2 YDEGEE. Trimming took off 4 bases at V and 1 base at J, with 11 bases between the two ends. The CDR3 sequence is 14 residues long. CDR3 nucleotide sequence: TGTGCCAGCAGCCCCTTGGCAGGGAACACTGAAGCTTTCTTT. It codes for CASSPLAGNTEAFF.

As DNA, the CDR3 is TGCGCCAGCAGCCGGGGGACTAGCGGGTACAATGAGCAGTTCTTC. Translated: CASSRGTSGYNEQFF. V and J are TRBV4-1 and TRBJ2-1, with TRBD2 matching 12 bases. The CDR3 sequence is 15 residues long. J was trimmed by 4 bases and V by 4 bases; bases with no gene match: 2. Looked up from germline, CDR1 is MGHRA and CDR2 is YSYEKL.

The V and J genes are TRBV14 and TRBJ1-2; 9 nucleotides match TRBD1. CDR3 size: 15 residues. The junction had 9 bases not matched to a gene; V was cut back by 4 bases and J by 6 bases. The germline V gene encodes CDR1 SGHDN and CDR2 FVKESK. The CDR3 reads CASSPTGTGRDGYTF. CDR3 coding DNA: TGTGCCAGCAGCCCGACCGGGACAGGGAGGGATGGCTACACCTTC.

The J gene is TRBJ1-5, the V gene TRBV28; TRBD1 matches at 10 bases. The germline CDR1 and CDR2 sequences are MDHEN and SYDVKM. The J segment lost 4 bases and the V segment lost 4 bases, leaving 13 bases of the junction unmatched. The CDR3 contains 18 residues. Written as DNA, the CDR3 is TGTGCCAGCAGTTACCCCCGGGACAGGGGAGGGAGTAATCAGCCCCAGCATTTT. Translating it yields CASSYPRDRGGSNQPQHF.

The chain is built from TRBV7-8 and TRBJ2-7; D is perhaps TRBD2 (5 bases). The V gene's germline CDR1 is SGHVS and CDR2 FQNEAQ. The CDR3 totals 18 residues. V lost 1 base, J lost 0 bases, and 19 bases lay in between. The CDR3 coding sequence is TGTGCCAGCAGCTTAGGGTCTCCCCCCGGCGGGTCCTCCTACGAGCAGTACTTC. It specifies CASSLGSPPGGSSYEQYF. The variable domain in full, completed from reference TRBV7-8 and TRBJ2-7, reads GAGVSQSPRYKVAKRGQDVALRCDPISGHVSLFWYQQALGQGPEFLTYFQNEAQLDKSGLPSDRFFAERPEGSVSTLKIQRTQQEDSAVYLCASSLGSPPGGSSYEQYFGPGTRLTVT.

The gene calls are TRBV25-1 and TRBJ1-1, with 8 bases matching TRBD1. V trimming: 2 bases; J trimming: 10 bases; junction bases outside the gene matches: 6. Looked up from germline, CDR1 is MGHDK and CDR2 is SYGVNS. The CDR3 is made up of 13 amino acids. The DNA for the CDR3 is TGTGCCAGCAGTGAAAGGGGAGGGACAGGAGCTTTCTTT. This sequence encodes CASSERGGTGAFF. Variable domain in full (rest from reference TRBV25-1 and TRBJ1-1): EADIYQTPRYLVIGTGKKITLECSQTMGHDKMYWYQQDPGMELHLIHYSYGVNSTEKGDLSSESTVSRIRTEHFPLTLESARPSHTSQYLCASSERGGTGAFFGQGTRLTVV.

The chain has TRBV5-6 and TRBJ1-2, with 9 nucleotides matching TRBD1. CDR1 and CDR2 (germline): SGHDT, YYEEEE. The CDR3 sequence is 16 residues long. Losses at the gene ends were 4 bases for V and 3 bases for J; bases not matched to a gene: 10. The CDR3 protein is CASSPRTGERHYGYTF. The CDR3 nucleotides read TGTGCCAGCAGCCCTAGGACAGGGGAGAGGCACTATGGCTACACCTTC.

The rearrangement joins TRBV27 to TRBJ1-1, with D possibly being TRBD1 (6 bases). V dropped 5 bases and J dropped 1 base, with 20 bases sitting between them. The germline V gene encodes CDR1 MNHEY and CDR2 SMNVEV (reference sequence). This CDR3 contains 17 residues. The CDR3 is CASSPGDTPTGNTEAFF. In nucleotides, the CDR3 is TGTGCCAGCAGTCCCGGGGACACCCCCACGGGGAACACTGAAGCTTTCTTT.

This chain links TRBV7-2 with TRBJ2-7; 8 positions match TRBD1. The ends lost 5 bases at V and 3 bases at J; junction bases unmatched: 9. The CDR3 totals 15 residues. Germline CDR1 SGHTA, CDR2 FQGNSA. DNA for the CDR3: TGTGCCAGCAGCACCCCCCAGGGACAGGTCTACGAGCAGTACTTC. Translating it yields CASSTPQGQVYEQYF.

This clone was picked up a small number of times. This sequence joins TRBV7-2 and TRBJ2-1; 9 nucleotides line up with TRBD2. The CDR3 runs 17 residues. V shed 5 bases and J 3 bases; nucleotides not matched to a gene: 11. Germline CDR1 and CDR2: SGHTA and FQGNSA. CDR3 residues: CASSPRRGGIGYNEQFF. The DNA of the CDR3 is TGTGCCAGCAGCCCTAGGCGGGGGGGGATAGGCTACAATGAGCAGTTCTTC.

The chain joins TRBV11-2 to TRBJ2-7; 8 positions match TRBD1. Looked up from germline, CDR1 is SGHAT and CDR2 is FQNNGV. The CDR3 length is 15 residues. The V gene end was trimmed by 5 bases and the J gene end by 2 bases; junction bases not matched to a gene: 8. DNA for the CDR3: TGTGCCAGCAGCCGTGACAGGGGCCCTCCCTACGAGCAGTACTTC. It encodes CASSRDRGPPYEQYF.

This rearrangement joins TRBV29-1 to TRBJ1-1, with D tentatively TRBD1 (6 bases). Germline CDR1 SQVTM, CDR2 ANQGSEA. The CDR3 covers 15 residues. V was cut by 6 bases and J by 3 bases, with 20 bases left in between. The CDR3: CSVDRGGAGDTEAFF. In DNA form, the CDR3 reads TGCAGCGTGGACCGCGGGGGGGCAGGGGACACTGAAGCTTTCTTT.

This chain uses TRBV14 with TRBJ2-1; 8 bases agree with TRBD2. CDR1 SGHDN and CDR2 FVKESK come from the germline V gene. This CDR3 has 17 amino acids. V gave up 0 bases and J gave up 2 bases; unmatched junction bases: 6. In nucleotides, the CDR3 is TGTGCCAGCAGCCAAGATTCCGACGGGAGGGCCTACAATGAGCAGTTCTTC. Encoded protein: CASSQDSDGRAYNEQFF. The full variable domain, completed using reference TRBV14 and TRBJ2-1, is EAGVTQFPSHSVIEKGQTVTLRCDPISGHDNLYWYRRVMGKEIKFLLHFVKESKQDESGMPNNRFLAERTGGTYSTLKVQPAELEDSGVYFCASSQDSDGRAYNEQFFGPGTRLTVL.

This clone occurred once. The rearrangement links TRBV4-3 to TRBJ2-5, with 10 bases aligning to TRBD1. V lost 1 base to trimming and J lost 4 bases; unmatched junction nucleotides: 0. CDR1 is LGHNA, CDR2 YSLEER, per germline. The length of the CDR3 is 14 residues. The DNA for the CDR3 is TGCGCCAGCAGCCAAGGGACAGGGGGAGAGACCCAGTACTTC. Amino acids: CASSQGTGGETQYF.

A few counts support this clone. This rearrangement joins TRBV27 to TRBJ2-1; 13 bases line up with TRBD2. CDR3 length: 18 amino acids. The V gene end was trimmed by 3 bases and the J gene end by 0 bases; junction bases not matched to a gene: 5. Germline V gene lookup returns CDR1 MNHEY and CDR2 SMNVEV (reference sequence). The CDR3 DNA reads as TGTGCCAGCAGTTTGGGACTAGCGGGACCGGGCTCCTACAATGAGCAGTTCTTC. It specifies CASSLGLAGPGSYNEQFF.

The chain links TRBV5-1 to TRBJ2-7; the D gene is possibly TRBD2 (6 bases). The germline V and J ends were trimmed by 4 bases and 1 base, with 9 bases remaining between them. The CDR3 totals 13 residues. The V gene's germline CDR1 is SGHRS and CDR2 YFSETQ. The CDR3 protein is CASSTSRSYEQYF. The CDR3 DNA reads as TGCGCCAGCAGCACTAGCCGATCCTACGAGCAGTACTTC.

J is TRBJ2-7 and V is TRBV27, with 8 bases that match TRBD2. The CDR3 extends over 15 amino acids. The junction had 6 bases not matched to a gene; V was cut back by 1 base and J by 4 bases. The germline gives CDR1 MNHEY, CDR2 SMNVEV (reference sequence). CDR3 in amino acids: CASSLCGRPQYEQYF. The CDR3 region has the DNA TGTGCCAGCAGTTTATGCGGGAGGCCACAATACGAGCAGTACTTC.

The V gene is TRBV6-5, the J gene TRBJ2-7, with D possibly matching TRBD1 (6 bases). The V gene lost 5 bases and the J gene lost 4 bases, with 12 bases spanning the gap. Germline CDR1 reads MNHEY; CDR2 reads SVGAGI. The CDR3 has 13 residues. Here the CDR3 DNA reads TGTGCCAGCAGTCCCGGACAGAGGTACGAGCAGTACTTC. This encodes CASSPGQRYEQYF.

This clone was observed a single time. This CDR3 is also generated by other DNA sequences in the sample. This chain joins TRBV19 and TRBJ1-1; no clear D gene. The CDR3 extends over 12 amino acids. The germline CDR1 and CDR2 sequences are LNHDA and SQIVND (reference sequence). V shed 7 bases and J shed 5 bases, with 11 bases lying between them. In DNA, the CDR3 is TGTGCCAGTACCCCGGGAGGGACTGAAGCTTTCTTT. It is translated as CASTPGGTEAFF.

This rearrangement joins TRBV28 to TRBJ2-7, with 8 bases aligning to TRBD1. J lost 7 bases, V lost 6 bases, and 11 bases had no gene match. CDR1 is MDHEN, CDR2 SYDVKM, per germline. CDR3 length equals 14 residues. CDR3 bases: TGTGCCAGCAGCCCTCCGCAGGGGGCGGGGGAGCAGTACTTC. Its protein is CASSPPQGAGEQYF.

This clone occurred a few times. The rearrangement joins TRBV9 to TRBJ1-1; no clear D. Germline V gives CDR1 SGDLS, CDR2 YYNGEE. The CDR3 is 18 residues long. V was cut by 2 bases and J by 3 bases, with 23 bases left in between. In nucleotides, the CDR3 is TGTGCCAGCAGCGTCTTCGAGGGTCATTGGACGGCATACACTGAAGCTTTCTTT. This codes for CASSVFEGHWTAYTEAFF. Variable domain in full (rest from reference TRBV9 and TRBJ1-1): DSGVTQTPKHLITATGQRVTLRCSPRSGDLSVYWYQQSLDQGLQFLIQYYNGEERAKGNILERFSAQQFPDLHSELNLSSLELGDSALYFCASSVFEGHWTAYTEAFFGQGTRLTVV.

This clone was detected a few times. V gene TRBV5-1 combines with J gene TRBJ2-7; 8 bases fit TRBD2. The trim removed 6 bases at V and 1 base at J, leaving 15 bases unmatched. CDR1 and CDR2 from the germline V gene are SGHRS and YFSETQ. This CDR3 has 17 residues. CDR3 loop: CASTYQTGGVHSYEQYF. The CDR3 DNA reads TGCGCCAGCACCTACCAAACGGGGGGGGTTCATTCCTACGAGCAGTACTTC.

This clone was detected only a few times. The gene calls are TRBV30 and TRBJ2-7, with TRBD2 as a possible D gene (6 bases). V was shortened by 3 bases and J by 5 bases, with 11 bases between the two germline ends. The germline gives CDR1 GTSNPN, CDR2 SVGIG (reference sequence). The CDR3 spans 12 residues. Here the CDR3 DNA reads TGTGCCTGGAGCGGGAGACCCCACGAGCAGTACTTC. Translated, it gives CAWSGRPHEQYF.

The chain links TRBV11-2 to TRBJ2-5, with 10 nucleotides matching TRBD2. The CDR3 is made up of 16 amino acids. V shed 4 bases, J shed 11 bases, and the junction held 16 bases outside the gene matches. Germline V gives CDR1 SGHAT, CDR2 FQNNGV. The DNA of the CDR3 is TGTGCCAGCAGCTCTCTCTGGACTAGCGGTCGGGGGGAGCAGTACTTC. Protein product: CASSSLWTSGRGEQYF.

The rearrangement joins TRBV18 to TRBJ2-4; 10 bases align to TRBD2. This CDR3 is built from 16 residues. The junction had 5 bases not matched to a gene; V was cut back by 4 bases and J by 2 bases. Germline values: CDR1 KGHSH, CDR2 LQKENI. In nucleotides, the CDR3 is TGTGCCAGCTCACGGGGTAGCGGGAGGCCCAAAAACATTCAGTACTTC. Encoded protein: CASSRGSGRPKNIQYF.

This clone occurred a few times. The J gene is TRBJ2-1, the V gene TRBV7-8, with D maybe TRBD2 (5 bases). Germline V lookup: CDR1 SGHVS, CDR2 FQNEAQ. Trimming shortened V by 0 bases and J by 4 bases, and 10 bases separated the two germline ends. The CDR3 has 15 residues. The CDR3 DNA follows: TGTGCCAGCAGCTTAGCACTAGATCCTTACAATGAGCAGTTCTTC. This encodes CASSLALDPYNEQFF.